The 32 T cell receptor beta chains reported below all come from one sample, sequenced in a study of OX40 agonist ivuxolimab in advanced cancers. Libraries were prepared by immunoSEQ multiplex PCR; TCRdb keeps only in-frame clonotypes and omits some of them. The sample includes approximately 82,000 clones, roughly 90% of them seen just once. The material sequenced was CD4+ or CD8+ T cells sorted from blood, taken in a trial of the OX40 agonist ivuxolimab. These receptors were obtained from an adult with an advanced solid tumor such as melanoma, head and neck, liver or kidney cancer.

V is TRBV15 and J is TRBJ1-5, with D hard to call. This CDR3 is built from 14 residues. V was shortened by 3 bases and J by 0 bases, with 6 bases between the two germline ends. Germline V gives CDR1 LNHNV, CDR2 YYDKDF (reference sequence). The DNA of the CDR3 is TGTGCCACCAGCAGCCAAAATAGCAATCAGCCCCAGCATTTT. The encoded protein is CATSSQNSNQPQHF.

In this sample, this clone turned up once. The genes are TRBV21-1 and TRBJ2-7; the table's D gene call, TRBD1, was not cross checked with the DNA. TRBV21-1 has pseudogene status. The CDR3 is 14 residues long. In DNA form, the CDR3 reads TGTGCCAGCAGCAAGGGGCGACAGGGTGGCGAGCAGTACTTC. This sequence encodes CASSKGRQGGEQYF.

About this clone itself: The germline gene is not matched at one end of the junction; a read error may be the cause. The rearrangement joins TRBV7-7 to TRBJ1-3, with no clear D. Germline assignment: CDR1 SSHAT and CDR2 FNYEAQ (reference sequence). This CDR3 has 13 amino acids. CDR3 protein: CASSQGPGNTIYF. The CDR3 region has the DNA TGTGCTAGCAGCCAAGGACCTGGAAACACCATATATTTT.

This sequence joins TRBV5-1 and TRBJ2-3, with 10 bases lining up with TRBD2. V lost 4 bases and J lost 3; bases outside the gene matches: 8. CDR1 is SGHRS and CDR2 is YFSETQ in the germline V gene. The CDR3 contains 16 residues. The CDR3 DNA is TGCGCCAGCAGCCGCGTAGCGGGGGGCCTGACAGATACGCAGTATTTT. This translates into CASSRVAGGLTDTQYF.

The V call is TRBV9, the J call TRBJ2-5, with D perhaps TRBD1 (6 bases). Trimming took 4 bases from V and 4 from J, leaving 17 bases between them. Germline loops: CDR1 SGDLS, CDR2 YYNGEE. The CDR3 covers 15 residues. As DNA, the CDR3 is TGTGCCAGCAGCATCGGACAGACCAGCGCAGAGACCCAGTACTTC. It codes for CASSIGQTSAETQYF.

As regards this clone: Additional DNA sequences in this sample encode the identical CDR3. The chain joins TRBV10-1 to TRBJ2-7; D unresolved. Germline V gene lookup returns CDR1 WNHNN and CDR2 SYGVQD (reference sequence). CDR3 size: 13 residues. Trimming removed 2 bases from V and 4 bases from J, with 9 bases in between. The CDR3 DNA reads as TGCGCCAGCAGTGAGGGCGGCTCTTACGAGCAGTACTTC. It yields the protein CASSEGGSYEQYF.

The chain combines TRBV19 with TRBJ1-1; TRBD1 aligns across 11 bases. The J segment lost 4 bases and the V segment lost 7 bases, leaving 14 bases of the junction unmatched. Looked up from germline, CDR1 is LNHDA and CDR2 is SQIVND (reference sequence). The CDR3 is 17 residues long. The CDR3 DNA reads TGTGCCAGTAAGCTGGGGACAGGGGGTTTTGGGGGCACTGAAGCTTTCTTT. Translation: CASKLGTGGFGGTEAFF.

The chain recombines TRBV2 with TRBJ2-3, with 8 bases fitting TRBD2. Germline values: CDR1 SNHLY, CDR2 FYNNEI. This CDR3 comprises 14 residues. J gave up 2 bases and V 7 bases, and 5 bases lay outside the gene matches. CDR3 region: CASTLAGFTDTQYF. CDR3 bases: TGTGCCAGCACCTTAGCGGGGTTCACAGATACGCAGTATTTT. The full variable domain, completed using reference TRBV2 and TRBJ2-3, is EPEVTQTPSHQVTQMGQEVILRCVPISNHLYFYWYRQILGQKVEFLVSFYNNEISEKSEIFDDQFSVERPDGSNFTLKIRSTKLEDSAMYFCASTLAGFTDTQYFGPGTRLTVL.

The chain couples TRBV4-2 to TRBJ2-3, with D perhaps matching TRBD1 (5 bases). V lost 4 bases and J lost 0, with 17 bases in between. Germline V gene lookup returns CDR1 LGHNA and CDR2 YNFKEQ. The CDR3 contains 17 residues. CDR3 residues: CASSLRAGPFSTDTQYF. CDR3 DNA: TGTGCCAGCAGCCTTCGGGCAGGGCCATTTAGCACAGATACGCAGTATTTT.

The gene calls are TRBV28 and TRBJ2-7; D is unclear. Per the germline V gene, CDR1 is MDHEN and CDR2 is SYDVKM. CDR3 length equals 13 residues. V was shortened by 8 bases and J by 0 bases, with 11 bases between the two germline ends. CDR3 bases: TGTGCCAGCGAAACAAGAAGCTCCTACGAGCAGTACTTC. The encoded protein is CASETRSSYEQYF.

This chain links TRBV2 with TRBJ2-5; weak D call: TRBD2 (7 bases). Trimming pared 8 bases from V and 2 bases from J, leaving 15 bases between. Looked up from germline, CDR1 is SNHLY and CDR2 is FYNNEI. The CDR3 is 14 amino acids. This chain's CDR3 is CASGGPGGQETQYF. The CDR3 region has the DNA TGTGCCAGCGGGGGGCCGGGGGGACAAGAGACCCAGTACTTC.

In its sample, this clone is medium-sized (0.01 to 0.1%). The gene calls are TRBV10-3 and TRBJ1-1, with D perhaps matching TRBD1 (5 bases). The CDR3 spans 16 residues. CDR1 is ENHRY, CDR2 SYGVKD, per germline. V dropped 3 bases and J dropped 6 bases, with 20 bases sitting between them. In DNA form, the CDR3 reads TGTGCCATCAGTGAAGACAGTCTTGGAGCGGATTCTGAAGCTTTCTTT. This gives the protein CAISEDSLGADSEAFF.

A few counts support this clone. The CDR3 loop is CASSDGTGNNEQYF. The CDR3 nucleotides are TGCGCCAGCAGTGATGGGACAGGGAACAACGAGCAGTACTTC. The chain couples TRBV10-1 to TRBJ2-7; 9 nucleotides agree with TRBD1. Losses at the gene ends were 3 bases for V and 5 bases for J; bases not matched to a gene: 5. In germline, CDR1 is WNHNN, CDR2 SYGVQD (reference sequence). The CDR3 sequence is 14 residues long.

This chain links TRBV28 with TRBJ2-1, with 7 bases matching TRBD2. V dropped 1 base and J dropped 4; count of bases not matched to a gene: 4. The CDR3 is 15 amino acids. Germline assignment: CDR1 MDHEN and CDR2 SYDVKM. The DNA of the CDR3 is TGTGCCAGCAGTTTATTGTCTAGCGGATACAATGAGCAGTTCTTC. Translating gives CASSLLSSGYNEQFF.

The chain combines TRBV9 with TRBJ2-1; D not resolved. Deletions cut 0 bases from V and 8 bases from J, with 15 bases between. CDR1 SGDLS and CDR2 YYNGEE come from the germline V gene. The CDR3 totals 15 residues. The CDR3 reads CASSVALGESHEQFF. The CDR3, as DNA: TGTGCCAGCAGCGTAGCTTTGGGTGAGTCCCATGAGCAGTTCTTC. Together with reference TRBV9 and TRBJ2-1, the CDR3 gives the full variable domain: DSGVTQTPKHLITATGQRVTLRCSPRSGDLSVYWYQQSLDQGLQFLIQYYNGEERAKGNILERFSAQQFPDLHSELNLSSLELGDSALYFCASSVALGESHEQFFGPGTRLTVL.

The chain couples TRBV5-1 to TRBJ2-7, with D unresolved. Deletions cut 0 bases from V and 5 bases from J, with 12 bases between. CDR1 SGHRS and CDR2 YFSETQ come from the germline V gene. The CDR3 runs 14 residues. CDR3 region: CASSLGAAVHEQYF. Here the CDR3 DNA reads TGCGCCAGCAGCTTGGGGGCGGCGGTCCACGAGCAGTACTTC.

In this sample, this clone turned up once. This chain joins TRBV5-1 and TRBJ2-2; the match to TRBD2 covers 9 bases. Germline lookup yields CDR1 SGHRS and CDR2 YFSETQ. J was trimmed by 3 bases and V by 4 bases; bases with no gene match: 7. The CDR3 loop spans 16 amino acids. CDR3 sequence: CASSLPAGGHTGELFF. CDR3 coding DNA: TGCGCCAGCAGCCTACCGGCGGGGGGGCACACCGGGGAGCTGTTTTTT. Using reference TRBV5-1 and TRBJ2-2 for the parts outside the CDR3, the full variable domain is KAGVTQTPRYLIKTRGQQVTLSCSPISGHRSVSWYQQTPGQGLQFLFEYFSETQRNKGNFPGRFSGRQFSNSRSEMNVSTLELGDSALYLCASSLPAGGHTGELFFGEGSRLTVL.

CDR3 nucleotide sequence: TGCGCCAGCAGCCGAGCGGGAGATACGCAGTATTTT. Residues: CASSRAGDTQYF. The chain links TRBV5-1 to TRBJ2-3; a possible D gene is TRBD2 (6 bases). The CDR3 covers 12 residues. CDR1 is SGHRS, CDR2 YFSETQ, per germline. V was shortened by 4 bases and J by 5 bases, with 8 bases between the two germline ends. Filled out from reference TRBV5-1 and TRBJ2-3, the complete variable domain reads KAGVTQTPRYLIKTRGQQVTLSCSPISGHRSVSWYQQTPGQGLQFLFEYFSETQRNKGNFPGRFSGRQFSNSRSEMNVSTLELGDSALYLCASSRAGDTQYFGPGTRLTVL.

The chain joins TRBV5-1 to TRBJ2-5; tentatively, D is TRBD2 (5 bases). Germline-derived CDR1 and CDR2 are SGHRS and YFSETQ. The CDR3 contains 15 residues. Trimming stripped 0 bases from V and 4 bases from J, with 13 bases between. CDR3 residues: CASSLVPGGGETQYF. CDR3 DNA: TGCGCCAGCAGCTTGGTTCCAGGCGGAGGAGAGACCCAGTACTTC.

The V call is TRBV28, the J call TRBJ1-1, with TRBD1 matching over 7 bases. Germline lookup yields CDR1 MDHEN and CDR2 SYDVKM. The V segment lost 3 bases and the J segment 6 bases; nucleotides outside the gene matches: 19. The CDR3 sequence is 18 residues long. For the CDR3, the DNA is TGTGCCAGCAGTTTCCCAACCGGACAGGCCCCTCCGGAGCCTGAAGCTTTCTTT. Translation gives CASSFPTGQAPPEPEAFF.

The V and J genes are TRBV5-1 and TRBJ2-7; D gene uncertain. This CDR3 has 12 residues. Germline V CDR1 and CDR2: SGHRS, YFSETQ. V was clipped by 5 bases and J by 2 bases, with 8 bases between them. CDR3 amino acids: CASRQETYEQYF. The CDR3 bases are TGCGCCAGCAGGCAGGAGACCTACGAGCAGTACTTC.

This rearrangement joins TRBV28 to TRBJ1-1; 9 bases are a match to TRBD1. The V and J ends lost 4 bases and 8 bases, in that order; junction bases with no gene match: 11. This CDR3 spans 15 amino acids. Germline V gene data show CDR1 as MDHEN and CDR2 as SYDVKM. The DNA for the CDR3 is TGTGCCAGCAGTTCGCTAGGGACAGGGTGGACCGAAGCTTTCTTT. Its protein product is CASSSLGTGWTEAFF.

The chain couples TRBV27 to TRBJ2-2; maybe TRBD2 (6 bases). Germline-derived CDR1 and CDR2 are MNHEY and SMNVEV (reference sequence). Between the trimmed V and J ends, which lost 7 bases and 4 bases, there was a span of 10 bases. This CDR3 has 13 residues. The CDR3 region is CASTPRGTGELFF. The CDR3 DNA reads TGTGCCAGCACCCCGCGGGGCACCGGGGAGCTGTTTTTT.

As for this clone: The junction departs from germline at one end; a sequencing error may be responsible. The DNA for the CDR3 is TGTGCCAGCAGGGACAGGCCGAGCTCCTACAAGCAGTACTTC. Translating it yields CASRDRPSSYKQYF. This chain joins TRBV2 and TRBJ2-7; 7 bases are a match to TRBD1. Germline CDR1 reads SNHLY; CDR2 reads FYNNEI. The CDR3 consists of 14 residues. The full variable domain, its missing parts supplied by reference TRBV2 and TRBJ2-7, is EPEVTQTPSHQVTQMGQEVILRCVPISNHLYFYWYRQILGQKVEFLVSFYNNEISEKSEIFDDQFSVERPDGSNFTLKIRSTKLEDSAMYFCASRDRPSSYKQYFGPGTRLTVT.

The V gene is TRBV11-2, the J gene TRBJ1-1, with D uncertain. The CDR3 is 11 residues long. Germline CDR1 is SGHAT and CDR2 is FQNNGV. Trimming stripped 1 base from V and 11 bases from J, with 8 bases between. Here the CDR3 reads CASSLAHRAFF. The CDR3 DNA reads as TGTGCCAGCAGCTTAGCGCATCGGGCTTTCTTT.

The V gene is TRBV7-9, the J gene TRBJ1-1; D is unclear. The V end was cut by 5 bases, the J end by 4 bases, with 11 bases between. This CDR3 region has 13 residues. Germline V gives CDR1 SEHNR, CDR2 FQNEAQ (reference sequence). The CDR3 DNA reads TGTGCCAGCAGCCTTGAGTTTGGCACTGAAGCTTTCTTT. It codes for CASSLEFGTEAFF.

This clone was detected only a few times. The gene calls are TRBV7-9 and TRBJ2-7; TRBD2 matches 9 bases. The CDR3 contains 14 residues. Germline V lookup: CDR1 SEHNR, CDR2 FQNEAQ (reference sequence). The trim removed 4 bases at V and 5 bases at J, leaving 6 bases unmatched. CDR3 protein: CASSSSGRMHEQYF. DNA of the CDR3: TGTGCCAGCAGCTCGAGCGGGAGGATGCACGAGCAGTACTTC.

CDR3 protein: CASSQPGQGIYGYTF. CDR3 coding DNA: TGTGCCAGTAGCCAACCGGGACAGGGAATCTATGGCTACACCTTC. The rearrangement links TRBV19 to TRBJ1-2; 9 bases fit TRBD1. Germline CDR1 and CDR2: LNHDA and SQIVND (reference sequence). J lost 4 bases, V lost 6 bases, and 9 bases had no gene match. The CDR3 has 15 residues.

V usage is TRBV19 and J usage is TRBJ1-1, with 9 positions matching TRBD1. The CDR3 covers 15 residues. In germline, CDR1 is LNHDA, CDR2 SQIVND (reference sequence). J was trimmed by 4 bases and V by 5 bases; bases with no gene match: 8. CDR3 sequence reads: CASSRQGGRVTEAFF. CDR3 sequence (DNA): TGTGCCAGTAGTCGACAGGGGGGTCGTGTCACTGAAGCTTTCTTT. Variable domain in full (rest from reference TRBV19 and TRBJ1-1): DGGITQSPKYLFRKEGQNVTLSCEQNLNHDAMYWYRQDPGQGLRLIYYSQIVNDFQKGDIAEGYSVSREKKESFPLTVTSAQKNPTAFYLCASSRQGGRVTEAFFGQGTRLTVV.

The CDR3 is CASSLSRTVGYTF. CDR3 DNA sequence: TGTGCCAGCAGTCTAAGTAGGACAGTTGGCTACACCTTC. This rearrangement joins TRBV2 to TRBJ1-2; possible D gene TRBD1, 6 bases. The germline gives CDR1 SNHLY, CDR2 FYNNEI. Trimming left V 5 bases short and J 7 bases short, with 14 bases between. The CDR3 covers 13 residues. Full variable domain (missing parts from reference TRBV2 and TRBJ1-2): EPEVTQTPSHQVTQMGQEVILRCVPISNHLYFYWYRQILGQKVEFLVSFYNNEISEKSEIFDDQFSVERPDGSNFTLKIRSTKLEDSAMYFCASSLSRTVGYTFGSGTRLTVV.

This clone is a singleton in its sample. The chain employs TRBV7-6 and TRBJ2-3; D unclear. V lost 4 bases and J lost 3, with 14 bases in between. The CDR3 contains 15 residues. CDR1 and CDR2 (germline): SGHVS, FNYEAQ. The chain's CDR3 is CASSSGFDGTDTQYF. CDR3 in DNA: TGTGCCAGCAGCTCAGGATTCGACGGAACAGATACGCAGTATTTT.

The rearrangement links TRBV14 to TRBJ1-1; possible D gene TRBD1, 6 bases. The CDR3 is 16 amino acids. Per germline, CDR1 SGHDN and CDR2 FVKESK. Trimming pared 0 bases from V and 9 bases from J, leaving 20 bases between. The CDR3 coding sequence is TGTGCCAGCAGCCAAGATGGAGTCAAGGGGAGGGGGAAAGCTTTCTTT. Its protein product is CASSQDGVKGRGKAFF.